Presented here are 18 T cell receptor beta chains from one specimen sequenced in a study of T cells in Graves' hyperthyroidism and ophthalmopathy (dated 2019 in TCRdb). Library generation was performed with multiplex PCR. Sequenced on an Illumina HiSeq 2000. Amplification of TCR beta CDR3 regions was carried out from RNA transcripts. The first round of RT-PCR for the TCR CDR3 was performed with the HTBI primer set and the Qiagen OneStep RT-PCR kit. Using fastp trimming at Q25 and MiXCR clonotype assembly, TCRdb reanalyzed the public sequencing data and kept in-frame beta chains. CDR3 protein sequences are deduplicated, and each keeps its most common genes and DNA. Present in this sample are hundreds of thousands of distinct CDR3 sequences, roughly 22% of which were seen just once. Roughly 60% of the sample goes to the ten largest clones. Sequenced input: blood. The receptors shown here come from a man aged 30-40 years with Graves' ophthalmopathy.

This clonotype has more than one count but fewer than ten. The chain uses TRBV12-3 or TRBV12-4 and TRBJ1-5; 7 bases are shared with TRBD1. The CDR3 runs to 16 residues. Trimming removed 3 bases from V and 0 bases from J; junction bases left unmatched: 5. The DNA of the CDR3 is TGTGCCAGCAGTTTGGGACAGTCCTATAGCAATCAGCCCCAGCATTTT. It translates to CASSLGQSYSNQPQHF.

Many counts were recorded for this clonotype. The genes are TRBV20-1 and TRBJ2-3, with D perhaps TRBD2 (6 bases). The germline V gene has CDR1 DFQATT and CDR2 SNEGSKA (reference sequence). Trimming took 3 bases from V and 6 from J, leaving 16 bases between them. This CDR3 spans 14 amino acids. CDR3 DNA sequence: TGCAGTGCTAGTCCTCGCGGGAAGTCCGATACGCAGTATTTT. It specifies CSASPRGKSDTQYF.

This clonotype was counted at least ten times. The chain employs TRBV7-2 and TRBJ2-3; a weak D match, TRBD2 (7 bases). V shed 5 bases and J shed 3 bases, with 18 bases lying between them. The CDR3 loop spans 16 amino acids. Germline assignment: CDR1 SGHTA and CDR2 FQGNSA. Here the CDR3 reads CASSPTGGARTDTQYF. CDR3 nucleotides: TGTGCCAGCAGCCCCACGGGGGGCGCGAGGACAGATACGCAGTATTTT.

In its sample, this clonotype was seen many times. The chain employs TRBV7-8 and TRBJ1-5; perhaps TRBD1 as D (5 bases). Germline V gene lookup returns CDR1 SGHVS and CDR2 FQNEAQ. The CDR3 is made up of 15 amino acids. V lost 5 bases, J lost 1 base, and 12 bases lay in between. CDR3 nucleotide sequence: TGTGCCAGCAGCCGAAAGACAGCCAGCAATCAGCCCCAGCATTTT. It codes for CASSRKTASNQPQHF.

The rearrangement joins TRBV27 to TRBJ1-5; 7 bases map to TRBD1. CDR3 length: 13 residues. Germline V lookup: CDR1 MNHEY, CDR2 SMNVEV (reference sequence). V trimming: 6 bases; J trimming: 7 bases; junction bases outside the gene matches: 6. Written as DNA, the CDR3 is TGTGCCAGCAGGGCAGGGGGGATGCAGCCCCAGCATTTT. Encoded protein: CASRAGGMQPQHF.

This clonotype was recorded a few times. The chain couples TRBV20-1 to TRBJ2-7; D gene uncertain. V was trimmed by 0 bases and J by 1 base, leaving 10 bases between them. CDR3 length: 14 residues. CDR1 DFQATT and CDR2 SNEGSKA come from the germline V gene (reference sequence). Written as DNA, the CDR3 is TGCAGTGCTAGAGAAGGCAGTAGATCCTACGAGCAGTACTTC. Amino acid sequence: CSAREGSRSYEQYF.

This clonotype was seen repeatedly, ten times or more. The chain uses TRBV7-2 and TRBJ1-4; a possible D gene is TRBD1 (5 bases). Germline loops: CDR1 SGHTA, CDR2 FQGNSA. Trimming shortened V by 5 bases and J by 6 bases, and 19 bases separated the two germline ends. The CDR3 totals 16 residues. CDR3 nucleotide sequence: TGTGCCAGCAGCCTAGGGGCAAACCTTCACCATGAAAAACTGTTTTTT. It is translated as CASSLGANLHHEKLFF. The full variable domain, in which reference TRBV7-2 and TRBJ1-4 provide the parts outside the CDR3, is GAGVSQSPSNKVTEKGKDVELRCDPISGHTALYWYRQSLGQGLEFLIYFQGNSAPDKSGLPSDRFSAERTGGSVSTLTIQRTQQEDSAVYLCASSLGANLHHEKLFFGSGTQLSVL.

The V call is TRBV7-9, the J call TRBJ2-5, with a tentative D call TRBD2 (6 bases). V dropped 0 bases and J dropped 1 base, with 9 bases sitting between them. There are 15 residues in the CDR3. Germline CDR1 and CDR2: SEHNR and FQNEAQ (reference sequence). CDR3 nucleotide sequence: TGTGCCAGCAGCTTAGCGGCCGGGAGCCAAGAGACCCAGTACTTC. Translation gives CASSLAAGSQETQYF.

CDR3 sequence: CASSYSRANQPQHF. CDR3 in DNA: TGTGCCAGCAGTTACTCAAGGGCCAATCAGCCCCAGCATTTT. The chain links TRBV6-2 or TRBV6-3 to TRBJ1-5; D call uncertain. Trimming took 0 bases from V and 3 from J, leaving 6 bases between them. Germline V gene sequence: CDR1 MNHEY, CDR2 SVGEGT. CDR3 size: 14 residues.

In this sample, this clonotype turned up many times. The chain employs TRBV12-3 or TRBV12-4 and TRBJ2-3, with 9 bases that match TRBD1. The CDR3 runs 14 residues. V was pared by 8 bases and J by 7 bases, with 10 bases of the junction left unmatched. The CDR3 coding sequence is TGTGCCAGCGGCCATGGACAGGGGTTACATACGCAGTATTTT. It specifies CASGHGQGLHTQYF.

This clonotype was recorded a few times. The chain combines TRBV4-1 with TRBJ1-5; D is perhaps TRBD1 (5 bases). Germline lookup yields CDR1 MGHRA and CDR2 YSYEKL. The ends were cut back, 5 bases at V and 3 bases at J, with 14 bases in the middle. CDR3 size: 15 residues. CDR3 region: CASSSRVSNNQPQHF. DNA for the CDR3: TGCGCCAGCAGCTCCAGGGTTTCGAACAATCAGCCCCAGCATTTT.

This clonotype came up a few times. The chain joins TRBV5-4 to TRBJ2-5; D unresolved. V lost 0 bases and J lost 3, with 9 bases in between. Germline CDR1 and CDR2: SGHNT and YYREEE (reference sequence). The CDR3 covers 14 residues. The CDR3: CASSLGQEKETQYF. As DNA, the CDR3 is TGTGCCAGCAGCTTGGGGCAGGAGAAAGAGACCCAGTACTTC.

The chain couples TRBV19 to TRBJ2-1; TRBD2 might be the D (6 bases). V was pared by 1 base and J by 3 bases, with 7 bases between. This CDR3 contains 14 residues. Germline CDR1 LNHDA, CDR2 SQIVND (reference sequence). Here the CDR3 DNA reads TGTGCCAGTAGTATAGCGGGAGTCTACAATGAGCAGTTCTTC. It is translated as CASSIAGVYNEQFF.

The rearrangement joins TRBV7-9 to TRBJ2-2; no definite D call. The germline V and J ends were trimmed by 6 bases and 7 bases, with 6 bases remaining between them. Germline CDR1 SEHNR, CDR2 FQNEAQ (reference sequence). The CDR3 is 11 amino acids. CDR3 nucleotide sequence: TGTGCCAGCAGGGTGGACGGGGAGCTGTTTTTT. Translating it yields CASRVDGELFF. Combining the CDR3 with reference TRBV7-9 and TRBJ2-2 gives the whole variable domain DTGVSQNPRHKITKRGQNVTFRCDPISEHNRLYWYRQTLGQGPEFLTYFQNEAQLEKSRLLSDRFSAERPKGSFSTLEIQRTEQGDSAMYLCASRVDGELFFGEGSRLTVL.

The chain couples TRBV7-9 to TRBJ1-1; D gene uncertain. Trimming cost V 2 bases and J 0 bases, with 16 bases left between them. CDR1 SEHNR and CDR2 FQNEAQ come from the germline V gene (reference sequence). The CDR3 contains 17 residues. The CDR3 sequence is CASSLIGSGRMNTEAFF. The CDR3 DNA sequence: TGTGCCAGCAGCTTAATCGGGTCAGGCCGCATGAACACTGAAGCTTTCTTT.

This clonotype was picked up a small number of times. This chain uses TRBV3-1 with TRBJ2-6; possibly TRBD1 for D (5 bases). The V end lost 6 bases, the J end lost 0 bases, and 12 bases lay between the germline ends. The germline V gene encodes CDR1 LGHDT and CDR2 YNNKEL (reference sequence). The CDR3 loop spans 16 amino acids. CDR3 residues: CASRNTGTSGANVLTF. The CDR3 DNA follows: TGTGCCAGCAGAAATACAGGAACCTCTGGGGCCAACGTCCTGACTTTC. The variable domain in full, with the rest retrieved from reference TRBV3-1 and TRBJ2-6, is DTAVSQTPKYLVTQMGNDKSIKCEQNLGHDTMYWYKQDSKKFLKIMFSYNNKELIINETVPNRFSPKSPDKAHLNLHINSLELGDSAVYFCASRNTGTSGANVLTFGAGSRLTVL.

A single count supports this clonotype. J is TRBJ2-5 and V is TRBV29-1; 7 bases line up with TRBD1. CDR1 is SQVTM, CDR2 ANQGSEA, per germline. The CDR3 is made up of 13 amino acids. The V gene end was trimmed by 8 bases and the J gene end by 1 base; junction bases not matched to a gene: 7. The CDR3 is CSSRQGPQETQYF. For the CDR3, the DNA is TGCAGCTCCAGACAGGGTCCCCAAGAGACCCAGTACTTC.

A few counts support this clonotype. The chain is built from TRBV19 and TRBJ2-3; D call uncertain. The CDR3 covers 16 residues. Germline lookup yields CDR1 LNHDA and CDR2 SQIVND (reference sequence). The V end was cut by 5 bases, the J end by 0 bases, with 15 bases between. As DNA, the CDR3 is TGTGCCAGTAGTCCACTGGGCGTCTTAAGCACAGATACGCAGTATTTT. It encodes CASSPLGVLSTDTQYF. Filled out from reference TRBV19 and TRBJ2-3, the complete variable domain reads DGGITQSPKYLFRKEGQNVTLSCEQNLNHDAMYWYRQDPGQGLRLIYYSQIVNDFQKGDIAEGYSVSREKKESFPLTVTSAQKNPTAFYLCASSPLGVLSTDTQYFGPGTRLTVL.